This TCR beta chain was identified during a study of OX40 agonist ivuxolimab in advanced cancers. The overall study: Three partial responders included one hepatocellular carcinoma patient and two cutaneous melanoma patients.

CDR1 and CDR2 from the germline V gene are MNHEY and SVGAGI. Germline trimming cut 7 bases from V and 5 bases from J; bases unmatched to any gene: 10. The CDR3 has 15 amino acids. Sequencing used immunoSEQ multiplex PCR; TCRdb keeps in-frame clones, though not all of them. The sample shows about 47,000 clones, around nine tenths of them seen only once. The clonotype comes from an adult with an advanced solid tumor such as melanoma, head and neck, liver or kidney cancer. Sequences were derived from CD4+ or CD8+ T cells sorted from blood, sampled in a trial of the OX40 agonist ivuxolimab. The chain joins TRBV6-5 to TRBJ2-7; 11 bases match TRBD1. CDR3 nucleotide sequence: TGTGCCAGCAAGGAACCGGGACAGGGGGGAAACGAGCAGTACTTC. Translation gives CASKEPGQGGNEQYF.